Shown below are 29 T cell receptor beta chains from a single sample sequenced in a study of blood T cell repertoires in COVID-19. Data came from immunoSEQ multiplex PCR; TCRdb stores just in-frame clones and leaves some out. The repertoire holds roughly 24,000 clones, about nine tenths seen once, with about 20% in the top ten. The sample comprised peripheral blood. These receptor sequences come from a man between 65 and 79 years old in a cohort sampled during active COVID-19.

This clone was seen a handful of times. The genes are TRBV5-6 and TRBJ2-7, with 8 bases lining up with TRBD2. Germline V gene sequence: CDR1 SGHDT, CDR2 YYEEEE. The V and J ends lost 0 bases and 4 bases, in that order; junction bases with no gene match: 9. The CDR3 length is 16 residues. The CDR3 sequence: CASSLERERFLYEQYF. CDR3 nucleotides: TGTGCCAGCAGCTTGGAGCGGGAGAGATTTCTTTACGAGCAGTACTTC.

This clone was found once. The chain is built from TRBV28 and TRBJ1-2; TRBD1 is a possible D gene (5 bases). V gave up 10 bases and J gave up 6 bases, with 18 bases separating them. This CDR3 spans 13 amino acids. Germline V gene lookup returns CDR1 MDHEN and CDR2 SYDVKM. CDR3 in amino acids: CATQPGGFHGYTF. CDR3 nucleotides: TGTGCCACACAGCCCGGGGGATTTCATGGCTACACCTTC.

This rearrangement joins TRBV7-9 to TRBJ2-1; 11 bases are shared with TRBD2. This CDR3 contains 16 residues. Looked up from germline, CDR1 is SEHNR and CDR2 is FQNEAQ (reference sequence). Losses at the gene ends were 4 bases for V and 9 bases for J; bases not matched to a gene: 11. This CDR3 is CASSSHSSGRSAEQFF. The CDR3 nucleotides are TGTGCCAGCAGCTCCCACTCTAGCGGGAGGTCCGCTGAGCAGTTCTTC.

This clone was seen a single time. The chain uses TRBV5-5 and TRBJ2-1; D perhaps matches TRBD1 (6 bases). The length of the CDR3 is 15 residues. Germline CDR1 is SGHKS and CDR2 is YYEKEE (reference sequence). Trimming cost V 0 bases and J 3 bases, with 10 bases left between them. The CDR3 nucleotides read TGTGCCAGCAGCTTGGTAGGGGGAAACTACAATGAGCAGTTCTTC. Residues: CASSLVGGNYNEQFF.

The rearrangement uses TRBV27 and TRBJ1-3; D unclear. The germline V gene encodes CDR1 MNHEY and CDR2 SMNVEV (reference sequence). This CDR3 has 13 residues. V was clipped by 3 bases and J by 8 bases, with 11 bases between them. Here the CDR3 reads CASSFREGDTIYF. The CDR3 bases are TGTGCCAGCAGTTTTAGGGAGGGAGACACCATATATTTT.

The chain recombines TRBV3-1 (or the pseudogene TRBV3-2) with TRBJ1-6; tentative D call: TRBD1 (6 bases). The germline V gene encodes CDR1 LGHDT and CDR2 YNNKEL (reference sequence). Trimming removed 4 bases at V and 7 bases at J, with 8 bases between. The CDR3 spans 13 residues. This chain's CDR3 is CASSRGPNSPLHF. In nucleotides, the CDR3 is TGTGCCAGCAGCCGGGGGCCGAATTCACCCCTCCACTTT.

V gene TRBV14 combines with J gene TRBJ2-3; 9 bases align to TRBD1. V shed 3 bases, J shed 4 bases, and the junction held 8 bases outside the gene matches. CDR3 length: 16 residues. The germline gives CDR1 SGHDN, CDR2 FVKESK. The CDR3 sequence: CASSQRSGQGADTQYF. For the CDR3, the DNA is TGTGCCAGCAGCCAGAGATCGGGACAGGGTGCAGATACGCAGTATTTT.

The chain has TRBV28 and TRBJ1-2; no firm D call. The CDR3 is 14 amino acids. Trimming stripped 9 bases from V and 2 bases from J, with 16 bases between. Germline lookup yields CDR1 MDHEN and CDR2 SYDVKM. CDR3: CASSKGGGNYGYTF. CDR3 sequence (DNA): TGTGCCAGTTCGAAGGGAGGAGGGAACTATGGCTACACCTTC.

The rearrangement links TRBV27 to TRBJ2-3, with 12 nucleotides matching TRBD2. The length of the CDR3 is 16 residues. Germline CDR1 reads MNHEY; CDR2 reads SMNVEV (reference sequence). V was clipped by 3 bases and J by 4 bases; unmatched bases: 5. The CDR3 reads CASSFQRLAGADTQYF. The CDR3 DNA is TGTGCCAGCAGTTTTCAACGACTAGCGGGAGCAGATACGCAGTATTTT.

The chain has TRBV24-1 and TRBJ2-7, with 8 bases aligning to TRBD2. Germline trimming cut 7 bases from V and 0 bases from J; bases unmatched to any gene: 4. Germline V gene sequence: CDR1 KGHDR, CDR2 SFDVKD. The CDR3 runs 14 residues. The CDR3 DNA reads TGTGCCACCAGCGGGGGGGACAACTCCTACGAGCAGTACTTC. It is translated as CATSGGDNSYEQYF.

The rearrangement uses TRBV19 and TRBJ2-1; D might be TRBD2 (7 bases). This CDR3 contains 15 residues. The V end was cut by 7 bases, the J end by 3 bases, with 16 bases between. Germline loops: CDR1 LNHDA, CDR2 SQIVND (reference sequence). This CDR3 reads CASTRGGEYYNEQFF. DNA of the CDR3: TGTGCCAGTACCAGGGGAGGGGAGTACTACAATGAGCAGTTCTTC.

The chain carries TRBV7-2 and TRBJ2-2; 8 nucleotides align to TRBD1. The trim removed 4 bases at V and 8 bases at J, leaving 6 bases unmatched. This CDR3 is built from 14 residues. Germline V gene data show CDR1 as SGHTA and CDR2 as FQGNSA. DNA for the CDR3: TGTGCCAGCAGCTCCGCCAGGGGGCTGGGGGAGCTGTTTTTT. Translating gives CASSSARGLGELFF.

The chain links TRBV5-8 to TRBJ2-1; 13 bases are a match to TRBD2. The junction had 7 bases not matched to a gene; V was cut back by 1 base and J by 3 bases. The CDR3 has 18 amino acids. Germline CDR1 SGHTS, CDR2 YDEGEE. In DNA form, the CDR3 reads TGTGCCAGCAGCTTGCGAACAGGGACTAGCGGGATCTACAATGAGCAGTTCTTC. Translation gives CASSLRTGTSGIYNEQFF.

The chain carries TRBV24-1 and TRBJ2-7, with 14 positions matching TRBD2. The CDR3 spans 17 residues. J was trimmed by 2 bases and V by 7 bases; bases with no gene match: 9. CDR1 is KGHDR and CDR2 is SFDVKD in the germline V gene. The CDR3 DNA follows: TGTGCCACCAGCGGGACTAGCGGGAGTAGCTCGGCCTACGAGCAGTACTTC. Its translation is CATSGTSGSSSAYEQYF.

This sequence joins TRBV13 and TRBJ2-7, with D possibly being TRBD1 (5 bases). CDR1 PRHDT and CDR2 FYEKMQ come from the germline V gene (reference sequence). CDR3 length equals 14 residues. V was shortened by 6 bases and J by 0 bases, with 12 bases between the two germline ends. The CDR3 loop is CASSFDRISYEQYF. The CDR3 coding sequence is TGTGCCAGCAGTTTCGACAGAATCTCCTACGAGCAGTACTTC.

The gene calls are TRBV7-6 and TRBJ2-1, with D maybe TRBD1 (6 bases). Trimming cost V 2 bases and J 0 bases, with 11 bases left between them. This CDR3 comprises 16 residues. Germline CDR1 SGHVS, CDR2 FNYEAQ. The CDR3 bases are TGTGCCAGCAGCTTACGACAGGACAGCTCCTACAATGAGCAGTTCTTC. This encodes CASSLRQDSSYNEQFF.

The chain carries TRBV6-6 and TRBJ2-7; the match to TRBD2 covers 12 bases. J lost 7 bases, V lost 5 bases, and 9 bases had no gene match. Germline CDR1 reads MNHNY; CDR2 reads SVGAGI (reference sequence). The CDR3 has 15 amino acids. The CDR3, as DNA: TGTGCCAGCAGTATACTAGCGGGAGGTAACCGGGAGCAGTACTTC. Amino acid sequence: CASSILAGGNREQYF.

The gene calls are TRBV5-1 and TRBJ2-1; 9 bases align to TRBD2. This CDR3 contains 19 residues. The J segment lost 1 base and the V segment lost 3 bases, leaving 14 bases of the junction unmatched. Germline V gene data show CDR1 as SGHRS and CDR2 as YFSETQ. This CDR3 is CASSSGVAGGPKSYNEQFF. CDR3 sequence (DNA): TGCGCCAGCAGCTCGGGAGTGGCGGGAGGGCCGAAGTCCTACAATGAGCAGTTCTTC. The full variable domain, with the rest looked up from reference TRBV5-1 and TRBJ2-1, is KAGVTQTPRYLIKTRGQQVTLSCSPISGHRSVSWYQQTPGQGLQFLFEYFSETQRNKGNFPGRFSGRQFSNSRSEMNVSTLELGDSALYLCASSSGVAGGPKSYNEQFFGPGTRLTVL.

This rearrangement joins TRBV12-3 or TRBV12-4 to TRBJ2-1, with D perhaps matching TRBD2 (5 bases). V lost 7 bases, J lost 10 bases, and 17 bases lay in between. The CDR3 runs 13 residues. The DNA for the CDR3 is TGTGCCAGCACACCAGGAGGACGTAGGGAGCAGTTCTTC. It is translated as CASTPGGRREQFF.

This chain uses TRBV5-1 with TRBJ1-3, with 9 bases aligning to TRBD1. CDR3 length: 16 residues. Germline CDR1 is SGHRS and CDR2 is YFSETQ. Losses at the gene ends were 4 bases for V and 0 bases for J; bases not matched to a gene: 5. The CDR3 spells CASSLPTGGSGNTIYF. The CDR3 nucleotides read TGCGCCAGCAGCCTTCCGACAGGGGGCTCTGGAAACACCATATATTTT. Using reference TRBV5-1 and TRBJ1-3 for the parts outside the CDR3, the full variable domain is KAGVTQTPRYLIKTRGQQVTLSCSPISGHRSVSWYQQTPGQGLQFLFEYFSETQRNKGNFPGRFSGRQFSNSRSEMNVSTLELGDSALYLCASSLPTGGSGNTIYFGEGSWLTVV.

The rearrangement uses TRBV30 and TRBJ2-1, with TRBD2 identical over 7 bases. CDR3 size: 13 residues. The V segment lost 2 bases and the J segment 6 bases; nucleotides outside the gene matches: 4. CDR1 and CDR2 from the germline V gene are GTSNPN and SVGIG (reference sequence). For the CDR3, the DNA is TGTGCCTGGAGTCGTCTAGCGGTCAATGAGCAGTTCTTC. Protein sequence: CAWSRLAVNEQFF.

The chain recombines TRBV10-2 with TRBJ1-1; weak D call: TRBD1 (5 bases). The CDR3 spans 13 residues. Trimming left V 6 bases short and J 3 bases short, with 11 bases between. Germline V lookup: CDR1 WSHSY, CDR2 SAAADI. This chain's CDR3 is CASRGGGHTEAFF. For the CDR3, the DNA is TGCGCCAGCAGGGGGGGAGGTCACACTGAAGCTTTCTTT.

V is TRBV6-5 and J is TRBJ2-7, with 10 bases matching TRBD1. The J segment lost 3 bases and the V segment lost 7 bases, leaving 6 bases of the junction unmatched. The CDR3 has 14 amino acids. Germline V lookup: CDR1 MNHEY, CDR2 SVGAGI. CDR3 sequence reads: CASKPDRGLYEQYF. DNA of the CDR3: TGTGCCAGCAAACCAGACAGGGGGCTCTACGAGCAGTACTTC.

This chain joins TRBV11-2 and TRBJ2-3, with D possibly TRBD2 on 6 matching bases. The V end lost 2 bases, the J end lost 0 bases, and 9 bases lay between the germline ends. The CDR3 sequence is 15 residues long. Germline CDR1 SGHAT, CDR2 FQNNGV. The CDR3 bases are TGTGCCAGCAGCTTATCGGCGGGGAGCACAGATACGCAGTATTTT. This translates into CASSLSAGSTDTQYF.

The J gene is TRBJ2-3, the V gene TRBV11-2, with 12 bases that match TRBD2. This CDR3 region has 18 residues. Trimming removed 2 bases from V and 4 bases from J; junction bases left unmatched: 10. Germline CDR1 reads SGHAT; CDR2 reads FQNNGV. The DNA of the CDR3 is TGTGCCAGCAGCTTAATGGGCCGGCTAGCGGGAGGGCCAGATACGCAGTATTTT. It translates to CASSLMGRLAGGPDTQYF. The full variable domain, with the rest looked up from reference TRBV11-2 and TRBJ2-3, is EAGVAQSPRYKIIEKRQSVAFWCNPISGHATLYWYQQILGQGPKLLIQFQNNGVVDDSQLPKDRFSAERLKGVDSTLKIQPAKLEDSAVYLCASSLMGRLAGGPDTQYFGPGTRLTVL.

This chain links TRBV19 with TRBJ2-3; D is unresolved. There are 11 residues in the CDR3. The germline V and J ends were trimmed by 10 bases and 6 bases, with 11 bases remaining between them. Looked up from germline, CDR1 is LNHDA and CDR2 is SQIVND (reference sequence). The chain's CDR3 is CATARGDTQYF. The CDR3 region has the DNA TGTGCCACTGCGAGAGGCGATACGCAGTATTTT.

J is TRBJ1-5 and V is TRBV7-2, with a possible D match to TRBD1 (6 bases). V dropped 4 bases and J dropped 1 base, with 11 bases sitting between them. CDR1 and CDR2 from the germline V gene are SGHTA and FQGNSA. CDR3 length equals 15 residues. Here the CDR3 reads CASSSQTGSNQPQHF. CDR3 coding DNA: TGTGCCAGCAGCTCTCAAACAGGGAGCAATCAGCCCCAGCATTTT.

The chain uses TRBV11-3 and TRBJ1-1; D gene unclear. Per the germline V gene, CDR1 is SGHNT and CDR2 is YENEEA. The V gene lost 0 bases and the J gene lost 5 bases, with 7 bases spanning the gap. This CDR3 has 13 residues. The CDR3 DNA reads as TGTGCCAGCAGCTTAGAGAGGGATACTGAAGCTTTCTTT. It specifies CASSLERDTEAFF.

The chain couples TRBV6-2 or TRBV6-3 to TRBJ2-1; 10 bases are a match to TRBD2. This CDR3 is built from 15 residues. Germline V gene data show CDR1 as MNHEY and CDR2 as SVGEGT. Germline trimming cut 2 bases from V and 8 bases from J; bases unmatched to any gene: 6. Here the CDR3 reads CASSYKGLAFDEQFF. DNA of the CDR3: TGTGCCAGCAGTTACAAGGGACTAGCGTTTGATGAGCAGTTCTTC.